This paragraph covers one T cell receptor (beta chain) sequence. Generated by immunoSEQ multiplex PCR, the TCRdb table keeps only in-frame clones and is missing some. The data contain 25,000 to 35,000 clones, 60% to 80% of them singletons. This entry belongs to a study of regulatory dendritic cells for organ transplantation. V lost 2 bases, J lost 5 bases, and 13 bases stayed unmatched. CDR3 size: 17 residues. CDR1 is LGHNA, CDR2 YSLEER, per germline. Memory T cells were CD45RO+, naive were CD45RA+, sorted by FACS. The chain employs TRBV4-3 and TRBJ1-2; 8 bases are shared with TRBD1. Sequencing input: memory CD4+ T cells from blood. Subset denoted: CD45RO+ memory T cells. The clonotype comes from a human donor in good health. CDR3 nucleotide sequence: TGCGCCAGCAGCCAAAATTCCAGGGGGCGAAGTGAGTATGGCTACACCTTC. Amino acid sequence: CASSQNSRGRSEYGYTF.